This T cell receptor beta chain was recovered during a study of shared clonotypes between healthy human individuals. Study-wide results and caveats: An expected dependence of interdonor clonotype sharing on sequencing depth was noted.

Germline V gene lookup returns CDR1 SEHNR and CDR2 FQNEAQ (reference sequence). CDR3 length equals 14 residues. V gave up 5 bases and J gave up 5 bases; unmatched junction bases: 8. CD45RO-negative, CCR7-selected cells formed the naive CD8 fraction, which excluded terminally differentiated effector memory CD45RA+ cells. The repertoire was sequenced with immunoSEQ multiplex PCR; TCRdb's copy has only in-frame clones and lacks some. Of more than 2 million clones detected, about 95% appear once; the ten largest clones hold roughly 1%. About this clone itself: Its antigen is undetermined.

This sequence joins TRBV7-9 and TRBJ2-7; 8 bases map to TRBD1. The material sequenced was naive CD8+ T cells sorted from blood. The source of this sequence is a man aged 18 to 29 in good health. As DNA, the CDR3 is TGTGCCAGCAGCCCCCTAGGACAGGGAGACGAGCAGTACTTC. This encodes CASSPLGQGDEQYF.